Each of the 19 T cell receptor beta chains below was sequenced from the same sample in a study of cytomegalovirus exposure and HLA in healthy donors. The primer mix had 60 Vbeta and 13 Jbeta primers. Assay used: immunoSEQ multiplex PCR; TCRdb lists only in-frame clones, some missing. The profile shows roughly 120,000 clones, approximately 69% of them singletons. The specimen sequenced was PBMCs. The receptors here all came from a woman aged 50 to 60 in good health and CMV-seropositive.

The chain links TRBV25-1 to TRBJ1-4; 7 bases align to TRBD1. J gave up 1 base and V 3 bases, and 2 bases lay outside the gene matches. The CDR3 length is 15 residues. The germline gives CDR1 MGHDK, CDR2 SYGVNS. The chain's CDR3 is CASSDSGGTNEKLFF. CDR3 DNA sequence: TGTGCCAGCAGTGATTCAGGGGGAACTAATGAAAAACTGTTTTTT.

The J gene is TRBJ2-1, the V gene TRBV30; 7 positions match TRBD1. Trimming took 0 bases from V and 0 from J; bases not matched to a gene: 8. This CDR3 has 17 amino acids. Germline CDR1 GTSNPN, CDR2 SVGIG (reference sequence). CDR3 loop: CAWSVYQGVVSYNEQFF. In nucleotides, the CDR3 is TGTGCCTGGAGTGTTTATCAGGGGGTTGTCTCCTACAATGAGCAGTTCTTC.

The CDR3 spells CASSTPTSGGANTGELFF. In DNA form, the CDR3 reads TGTGCCAGCAGCACGCCGACTAGCGGGGGTGCCAACACCGGGGAGCTGTTTTTT. J is TRBJ2-2 and V is TRBV5-4; 12 nucleotides match TRBD2. V was pared by 4 bases and J by 2 bases, with 9 bases of the junction left unmatched. The CDR3 extends over 18 amino acids. Germline V gene data show CDR1 as SGHNT and CDR2 as YYREEE (reference sequence).

This chain links TRBV6-1 with TRBJ2-7; no clear D. Germline V gene lookup returns CDR1 MNHNS and CDR2 SASEGT. This CDR3 is built from 13 residues. Trimming stripped 2 bases from V and 6 bases from J, with 11 bases between. For the CDR3, the DNA is TGTGCCAGCAGTGAAAGTATGAGATTCGAGCAGTACTTC. This gives the protein CASSESMRFEQYF.

The sample holds one count of this clone. This sequence joins TRBV18 and TRBJ1-1; TRBD1 aligns across 8 bases. J lost 8 bases, V lost 6 bases, and 14 bases had no gene match. The CDR3 is made up of 15 amino acids. CDR1 and CDR2 (germline): KGHSH, LQKENI. The CDR3 nucleotides are TGTGCCAGCTCGCCCTCCCCGACAGGGGCCTTCGAAGCTTTCTTT. The encoded protein is CASSPSPTGAFEAFF.

This chain connects TRBV2 to TRBJ1-2; the match to TRBD1 covers 8 bases. CDR3 length equals 15 residues. Germline values: CDR1 SNHLY, CDR2 FYNNEI. V gave up 6 bases and J gave up 2 bases; unmatched junction bases: 8. Here the CDR3 reads CASRFDQGANYGYTF. CDR3 nucleotide sequence: TGTGCCAGCAGGTTCGATCAGGGGGCGAACTATGGCTACACCTTC. The full variable domain, its missing parts supplied by reference TRBV2 and TRBJ1-2, is EPEVTQTPSHQVTQMGQEVILRCVPISNHLYFYWYRQILGQKVEFLVSFYNNEISEKSEIFDDQFSVERPDGSNFTLKIRSTKLEDSAMYFCASRFDQGANYGYTFGSGTRLTVV.

The V and J genes are TRBV7-2 and TRBJ1-2; D is unresolved. Trimming removed 0 bases from V and 4 bases from J, with 3 bases in between. CDR1 is SGHTA and CDR2 is FQGNSA in the germline V gene. The CDR3 loop spans 12 amino acids. CDR3 protein: CASSLAAYGYTF. The CDR3 nucleotides read TGTGCCAGCAGCTTAGCGGCCTATGGCTACACCTTC.

The rearrangement links TRBV4-2 to TRBJ2-1, with TRBD1 as a possible D gene (6 bases). Germline V gives CDR1 LGHNA, CDR2 YNFKEQ. V was pared by 1 base and J by 5 bases, with 12 bases between. The CDR3 loop spans 15 amino acids. CDR3 sequence: CASSQVRTGNNEQFF. The DNA for the CDR3 is TGTGCCAGCAGCCAAGTAAGAACAGGGAACAATGAGCAGTTCTTC.

This clone is medium-sized (0.01 to 0.1%) by share. This is likely a read error, given that the CDR3 carries no conserved phenylalanine or tryptophan at its end. The limits of the CDR3 on the DNA are not certain, so only TCRdb's listed CDR3 is given. The chain joins TRBV12-5 to TRBJ1-1; TRBD1, the table's D call, lacks a check against the DNA. Germline-derived CDR1 and CDR2 are LGHNT and FRNRAP. The CDR3 contains 16 residues when both ends are counted. Here the CDR3 reads CASGQGQIEAFGSPRV.

The CDR3 nucleotides read TGTGCCAGCAGCCTCGGGACAGCGAACACTGAAGCTTTCTTT. Protein sequence: CASSLGTANTEAFF. The rearrangement joins TRBV5-5 to TRBJ1-1; TRBD1 matches at 7 bases. CDR3 length: 14 residues. With V trimmed by 4 bases and J by 1 base, 4 bases remained unmatched. The germline V gene encodes CDR1 SGHKS and CDR2 YYEKEE (reference sequence).

The V gene is TRBV19, the J gene TRBJ1-1; 8 nucleotides line up with TRBD1. V was clipped by 4 bases and J by 2 bases; unmatched bases: 6. This CDR3 has 15 residues. The germline CDR1 and CDR2 sequences are LNHDA and SQIVND (reference sequence). CDR3 sequence: CASSTFGTGNTEAFF. The CDR3 nucleotides are TGTGCCAGTAGTACGTTCGGGACAGGTAACACTGAAGCTTTCTTT.

About this clone itself: The same CDR3 can be traced to other DNA sequences in this sample. The chain links TRBV19 to TRBJ2-5, with 7 bases fitting TRBD2. V dropped 1 base and J dropped 5; count of bases not matched to a gene: 4. This CDR3 spans 14 amino acids. Germline lookup yields CDR1 LNHDA and CDR2 SQIVND (reference sequence). The DNA of the CDR3 is TGTGCCAGTAGTATAGGACTAGCCGGCGAGACCCAGTACTTC. This encodes CASSIGLAGETQYF.

The chain has TRBV10-3 and TRBJ2-6; no reliable D call. Trimming pared 4 bases from V and 0 bases from J, leaving 7 bases between. Germline V CDR1 and CDR2: ENHRY, SYGVKD. The CDR3 is made up of 15 amino acids. This CDR3 reads CAISVSLSGANVLTF. The CDR3 nucleotides read TGTGCCATCAGTGTGAGTCTCTCTGGGGCCAACGTCCTGACTTTC.

The genes are TRBV30 and TRBJ1-2; a weak D match, TRBD1 (6 bases). V gave up 0 bases and J gave up 3 bases, with 8 bases separating them. Germline V gives CDR1 GTSNPN, CDR2 SVGIG (reference sequence). This CDR3 has 13 amino acids. The CDR3 loop is CAWSVDSYYGYTF. In nucleotides, the CDR3 is TGTGCCTGGAGTGTGGACAGTTACTATGGCTACACCTTC.

V gene TRBV19 combines with J gene TRBJ1-3; TRBD1 matches at 9 bases. The CDR3 runs 16 residues. The J segment lost 6 bases and the V segment lost 5 bases, leaving 11 bases of the junction unmatched. Looked up from germline, CDR1 is LNHDA and CDR2 is SQIVND (reference sequence). The CDR3 sequence is CASSPRGQGLENTIYF. The CDR3 nucleotides read TGTGCCAGTAGTCCGCGTGGACAGGGGCTTGAAAACACCATATATTTT.

The chain is built from TRBV7-9 and TRBJ1-2; the D is unclear. Germline loops: CDR1 SEHNR, CDR2 FQNEAQ (reference sequence). The CDR3 totals 14 residues. Trimming pared 1 base from V and 6 bases from J, leaving 12 bases between. CDR3 sequence (DNA): TGTGCCAGCAGCTTAGAAACGGAGGCTGATGGCTACACCTTC. Its protein product is CASSLETEADGYTF.

The chain carries TRBV9 and TRBJ1-2; no firm D call. This CDR3 has 12 residues. The germline gives CDR1 SGDLS, CDR2 YYNGEE. The germline V and J ends were trimmed by 0 bases and 8 bases, with 8 bases remaining between them. In DNA, the CDR3 is TGTGCCAGCAGCGTAGAGAGAGGCGGCTACACCTTC. It encodes CASSVERGGYTF. Variable domain in full (rest from reference TRBV9 and TRBJ1-2): DSGVTQTPKHLITATGQRVTLRCSPRSGDLSVYWYQQSLDQGLQFLIQYYNGEERAKGNILERFSAQQFPDLHSELNLSSLELGDSALYFCASSVERGGYTFGSGTRLTVV.

This clone was detected once. The gene calls are TRBV27 and TRBJ1-2; 10 bases map to TRBD1. Germline V gives CDR1 MNHEY, CDR2 SMNVEV (reference sequence). This CDR3 is built from 15 residues. The ends lost 4 bases at V and 4 bases at J; junction bases unmatched: 6. CDR3 in amino acids: CASSSGTGVGYGYTF. CDR3 DNA sequence: TGTGCCAGCAGTTCCGGGACAGGGGTCGGCTATGGCTACACCTTC.

The CDR3 sequence: CASGIGLLAEGYEQYF. CDR3 DNA sequence: TGCGCCAGTGGGATTGGCTTGCTAGCGGAAGGCTACGAGCAGTACTTC. V is TRBV5-1 and J is TRBJ2-7; the match to TRBD2 covers 7 bases. The V segment lost 8 bases and the J segment 3 bases; nucleotides outside the gene matches: 17. This CDR3 region has 16 residues. Germline V gene sequence: CDR1 SGHRS, CDR2 YFSETQ.